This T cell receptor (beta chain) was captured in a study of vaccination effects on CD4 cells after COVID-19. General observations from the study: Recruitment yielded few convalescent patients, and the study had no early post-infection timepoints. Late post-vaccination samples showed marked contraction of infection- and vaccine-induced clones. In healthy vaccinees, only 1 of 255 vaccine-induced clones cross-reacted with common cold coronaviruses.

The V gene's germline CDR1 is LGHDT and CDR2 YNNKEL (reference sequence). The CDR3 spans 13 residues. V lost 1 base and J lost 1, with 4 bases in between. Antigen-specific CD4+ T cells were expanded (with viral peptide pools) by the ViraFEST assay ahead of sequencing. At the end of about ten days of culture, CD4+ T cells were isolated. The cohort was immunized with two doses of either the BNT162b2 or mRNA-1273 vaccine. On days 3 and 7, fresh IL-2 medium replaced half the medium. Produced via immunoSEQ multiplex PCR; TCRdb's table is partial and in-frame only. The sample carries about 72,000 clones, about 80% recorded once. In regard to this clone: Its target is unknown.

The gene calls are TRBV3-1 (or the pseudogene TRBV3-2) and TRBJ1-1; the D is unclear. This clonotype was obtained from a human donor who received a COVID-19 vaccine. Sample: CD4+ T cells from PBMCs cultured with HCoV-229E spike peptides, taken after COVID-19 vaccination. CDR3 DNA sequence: TGTGCCAGCAGCCAAGGCAGGAACACTGAAGCTTTCTTT. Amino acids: CASSQGRNTEAFF.